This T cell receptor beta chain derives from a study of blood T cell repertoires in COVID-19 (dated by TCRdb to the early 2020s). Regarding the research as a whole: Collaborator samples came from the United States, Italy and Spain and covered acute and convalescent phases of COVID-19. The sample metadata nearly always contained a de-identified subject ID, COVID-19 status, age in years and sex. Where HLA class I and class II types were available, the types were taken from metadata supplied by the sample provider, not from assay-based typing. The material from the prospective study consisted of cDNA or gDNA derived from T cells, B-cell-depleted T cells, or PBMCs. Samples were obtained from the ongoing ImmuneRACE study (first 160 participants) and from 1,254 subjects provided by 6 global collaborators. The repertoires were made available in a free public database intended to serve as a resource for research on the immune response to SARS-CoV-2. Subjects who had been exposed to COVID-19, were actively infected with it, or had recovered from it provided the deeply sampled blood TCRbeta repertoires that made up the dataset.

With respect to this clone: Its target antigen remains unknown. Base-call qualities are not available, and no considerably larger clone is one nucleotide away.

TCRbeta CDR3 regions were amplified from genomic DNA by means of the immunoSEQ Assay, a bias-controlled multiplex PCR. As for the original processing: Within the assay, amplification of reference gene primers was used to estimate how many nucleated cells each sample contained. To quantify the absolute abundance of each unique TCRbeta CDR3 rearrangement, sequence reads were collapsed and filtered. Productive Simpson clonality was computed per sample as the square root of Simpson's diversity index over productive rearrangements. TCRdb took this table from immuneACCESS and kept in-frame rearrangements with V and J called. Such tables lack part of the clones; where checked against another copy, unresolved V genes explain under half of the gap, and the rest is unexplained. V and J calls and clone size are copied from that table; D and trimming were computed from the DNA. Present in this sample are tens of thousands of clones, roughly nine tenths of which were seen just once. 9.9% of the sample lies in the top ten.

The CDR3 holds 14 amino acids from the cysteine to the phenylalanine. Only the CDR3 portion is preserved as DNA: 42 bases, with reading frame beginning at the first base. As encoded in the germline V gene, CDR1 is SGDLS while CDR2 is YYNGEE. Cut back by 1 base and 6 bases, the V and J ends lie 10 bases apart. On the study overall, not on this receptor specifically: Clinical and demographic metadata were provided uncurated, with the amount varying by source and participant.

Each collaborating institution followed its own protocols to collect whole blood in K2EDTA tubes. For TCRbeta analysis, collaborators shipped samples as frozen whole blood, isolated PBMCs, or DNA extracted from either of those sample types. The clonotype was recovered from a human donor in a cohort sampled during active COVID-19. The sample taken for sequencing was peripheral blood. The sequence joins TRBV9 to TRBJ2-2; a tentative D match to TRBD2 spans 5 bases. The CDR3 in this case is CASSVFEGSGELFF. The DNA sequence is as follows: TGTGCCAGCAGCGTATTTGAGGGATCCGGGGAGCTGTTTTTT. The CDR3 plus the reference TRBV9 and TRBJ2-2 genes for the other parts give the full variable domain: DSGVTQTPKHLITATGQRVTLRCSPRSGDLSVYWYQQSLDQGLQFLIQYYNGEERAKGNILERFSAQQFPDLHSELNLSSLELGDSALYFCASSVFEGSGELFFGEGSRLTVL.